This TCR beta chain appears in the sequencing data of a study of cytomegalovirus exposure and HLA in healthy donors. Study as a whole: It was reported in a later analysis that the same platform had been used for the 90 to 150 validation repertoires as for the 550 to 700 first-cohort repertoires.

Germline CDR1 and CDR2: LGHNA and YSLEER. V shed 5 bases, J shed 6 bases, and the junction held 8 bases outside the gene matches. The CDR3 consists of 15 residues. Notes on this clone: The antigen is not known.

Study-level findings and limits: Confirmation was obtained in vitro that a few CMV-associated chains are specific for CMV antigens. Despite most TCR sequences being rare, some public TCRs occurred in many donors. Cytomegalovirus-associated status was assigned to around 160 TCR beta chains.

The repertoire was sequenced with immunoSEQ multiplex PCR; TCRdb's copy has only in-frame clones and lacks some. The table lists 150,000 to 200,000 clones, roughly 84% of them singletons. This chain connects TRBV4-3 to TRBJ2-1, with TRBD2 matching 9 bases. The receptor's source is a man between 18 and 29 years old in good health and CMV-seropositive. Material: PBMCs. This chain's CDR3 is CASSGAGGRPNEQFF. CDR3 coding DNA: TGCGCCAGCAGCGGGGCGGGAGGGAGGCCCAATGAGCAGTTCTTC.